This TCR beta chain was sequenced during a study of PD-1 blockade in classical Hodgkin lymphoma. Clones were sequenced by immunoSEQ multiplex PCR, and TCRdb holds only the in-frame ones, with some missing. The table records around 25,000 clones, 81% of them present only once. Time point described: cycle 4 day 1 (C4D1), after 5 to 7 weeks of nivolumab. All patients experienced relapse after autologous stem cell transplantation, and brentuximab vedotin exposure was variable. The germline V gene has CDR1 SGHRS and CDR2 YFSETQ. The CDR3 loop spans 12 amino acids. The V gene lost 3 bases and the J gene lost 4 bases, with 7 bases spanning the gap. There are a few counts of this clone.

The source is a human donor with classical Hodgkin lymphoma. The sample here was peripheral blood mononuclear cells (PBMCs), taken before the fourth cycle of nivolumab. The chain has TRBV5-1 and TRBJ2-5; D possibly corresponds to TRBD1 (5 bases). In DNA form, the CDR3 reads TGCGCCAGCAGCTCTCAGGGAGAGACCCAGTACTTC. The encoded protein is CASSSQGETQYF.